A few counts support the clone carrying this T cell receptor beta chain. The antigen is not known. Trimming took 0 bases from V and 4 from J; bases not matched to a gene: 8. The CDR3 sequence is 16 residues long. The germline V gene has CDR1 GTSNPN and CDR2 SVGIG (reference sequence). This entry is derived from a study of cytomegalovirus exposure and HLA in healthy donors. Points from the study as a whole: The study had only CMV serostatus as immune exposure information.

Use of 60 Vbeta and 13 Jbeta primers characterized the PCR. Per the study methods: A later analysis tallied approximately 78 million unique TCR beta chains, about 9.9 million of them shared. TCRdb's copy holds only in-frame clones and misses some; the assay was immunoSEQ multiplex PCR. V, J and clone size reflect that table, while D and trimming were determined from the DNA. The data hold some 180,000 clones, with over 9.5% observed a single time. This sequence joins TRBV30 and TRBJ1-4; the match to TRBD1 covers 7 bases. The sample was PBMCs. The clonotype originates from a man between 50 and 59 years old in good health and CMV-seropositive. CDR3 amino acids: CAWSVRQNRGNEKLFF. CDR3 coding DNA: TGTGCCTGGAGTGTTCGGCAGAACAGGGGTAATGAAAAACTGTTTTTT. The full variable domain, its missing parts supplied by reference TRBV30 and TRBJ1-4, is SQTIHQWPATLVQPVGSPLSLECTVEGTSNPNLYWYRQAAGRGLQLLFYSVGIGQISSEVPQNLSASRPQDRQFILSSKKLLLSDSGFYLCAWSVRQNRGNEKLFFGSGTQLSVL.